This T cell receptor (beta chain) was sequenced for a study of cytomegalovirus exposure and HLA in healthy donors. Turning to this clone: The junction does not match germline at one end; this may be a read error. In the same sample, other DNA sequences code for this CDR3.

Germline CDR1 reads SGHVS; CDR2 reads FQNEAQ. This CDR3 has 12 residues. The primer mix had 60 Vbeta and 13 Jbeta primers. Profiled with immunoSEQ multiplex PCR; TCRdb holds only in-frame clones, not every one. The table lists more than 150,000 clones, around 79% of them singletons. This sequence was found in a girl between 5 and 17 years old in good health and CMV-seropositive. The V call is TRBV7-8, the J call TRBJ1-2; TRBD1 might be the D (6 bases). The sequenced material came from PBMCs. CDR3: CASSDHRDGYTF. The CDR3 coding sequence is TGTGCCAGCAGCGACCACAGGGATGGTTACACCTTC.